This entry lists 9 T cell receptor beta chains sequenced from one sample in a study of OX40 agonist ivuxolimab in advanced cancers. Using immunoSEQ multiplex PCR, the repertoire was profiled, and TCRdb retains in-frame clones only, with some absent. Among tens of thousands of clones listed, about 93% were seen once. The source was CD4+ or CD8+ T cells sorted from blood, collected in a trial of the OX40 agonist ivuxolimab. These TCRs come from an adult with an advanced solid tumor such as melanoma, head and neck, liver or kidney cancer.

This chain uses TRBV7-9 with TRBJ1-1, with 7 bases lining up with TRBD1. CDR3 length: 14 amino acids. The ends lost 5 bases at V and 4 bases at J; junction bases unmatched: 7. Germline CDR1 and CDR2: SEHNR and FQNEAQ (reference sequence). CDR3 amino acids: CASSLQTGATEAFF. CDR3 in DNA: TGTGCCAGCAGCCTCCAAACAGGGGCCACTGAAGCTTTCTTT.

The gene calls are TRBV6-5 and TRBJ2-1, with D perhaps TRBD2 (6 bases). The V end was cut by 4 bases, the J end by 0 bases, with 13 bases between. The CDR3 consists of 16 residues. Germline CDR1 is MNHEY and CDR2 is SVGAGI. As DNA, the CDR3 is TGTGCCAGCAGTTCCCTCGCCGGGAGCTCCTACAATGAGCAGTTCTTC. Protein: CASSSLAGSSYNEQFF.

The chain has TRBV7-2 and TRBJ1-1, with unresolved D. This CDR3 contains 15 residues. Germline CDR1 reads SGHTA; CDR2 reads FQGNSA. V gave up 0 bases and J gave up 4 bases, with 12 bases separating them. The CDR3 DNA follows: TGTGCCAGCAGCTTAGCTTCGGGTTGGAGCACTGAAGCTTTCTTT. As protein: CASSLASGWSTEAFF. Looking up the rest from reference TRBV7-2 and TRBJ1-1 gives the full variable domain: GAGVSQSPSNKVTEKGKDVELRCDPISGHTALYWYRQSLGQGLEFLIYFQGNSAPDKSGLPSDRFSAERTGGSVSTLTIQRTQQEDSAVYLCASSLASGWSTEAFFGQGTRLTVV.

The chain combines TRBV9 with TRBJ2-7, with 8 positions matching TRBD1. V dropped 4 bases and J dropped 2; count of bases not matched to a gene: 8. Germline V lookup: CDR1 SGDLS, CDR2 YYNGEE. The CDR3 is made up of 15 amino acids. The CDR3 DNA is TGTGCCAGCAGCCCCTCCGGGACAGGCACCTACGAGCAGTACTTC. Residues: CASSPSGTGTYEQYF.

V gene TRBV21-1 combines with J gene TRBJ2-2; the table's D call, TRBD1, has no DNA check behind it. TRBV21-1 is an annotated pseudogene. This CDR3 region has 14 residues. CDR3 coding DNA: TGTGCCAGCAGCAAAGCGCAGGGGACCGGGGAGCTGTTTTTT. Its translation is CASSKAQGTGELFF.

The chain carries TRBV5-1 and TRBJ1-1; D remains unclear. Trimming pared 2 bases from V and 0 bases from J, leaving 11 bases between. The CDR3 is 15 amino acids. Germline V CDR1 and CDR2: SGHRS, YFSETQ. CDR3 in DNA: TGCGCCAGCAGCTTCCTAGACACAATGAACACTGAAGCTTTCTTT. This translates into CASSFLDTMNTEAFF.

In DNA form, the CDR3 reads TGTGCCAGTAGTCTTGGAGGGGCCACAGATACGCAGTATTTT. It encodes CASSLGGATDTQYF. The chain recombines TRBV19 with TRBJ2-3; D might be TRBD2 (6 bases). Per germline, CDR1 LNHDA and CDR2 SQIVND (reference sequence). This CDR3 contains 14 residues. Trimming removed 5 bases at V and 2 bases at J, with 11 bases between.

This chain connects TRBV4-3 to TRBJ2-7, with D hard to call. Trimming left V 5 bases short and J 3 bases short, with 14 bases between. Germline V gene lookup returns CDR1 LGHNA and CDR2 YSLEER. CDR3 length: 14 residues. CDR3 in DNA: TGCGCCAGCAGCAAAGGGTCGTGGGGCTACGAGCAGTACTTC. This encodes CASSKGSWGYEQYF.

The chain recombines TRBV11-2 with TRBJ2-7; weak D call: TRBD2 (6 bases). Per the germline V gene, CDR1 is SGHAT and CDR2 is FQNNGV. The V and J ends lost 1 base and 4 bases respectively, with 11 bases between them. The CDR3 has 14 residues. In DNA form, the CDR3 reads TGTGCCAGCAGCTTAGCGGGAGAGGGGTACGAGCAGTACTTC. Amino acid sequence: CASSLAGEGYEQYF.